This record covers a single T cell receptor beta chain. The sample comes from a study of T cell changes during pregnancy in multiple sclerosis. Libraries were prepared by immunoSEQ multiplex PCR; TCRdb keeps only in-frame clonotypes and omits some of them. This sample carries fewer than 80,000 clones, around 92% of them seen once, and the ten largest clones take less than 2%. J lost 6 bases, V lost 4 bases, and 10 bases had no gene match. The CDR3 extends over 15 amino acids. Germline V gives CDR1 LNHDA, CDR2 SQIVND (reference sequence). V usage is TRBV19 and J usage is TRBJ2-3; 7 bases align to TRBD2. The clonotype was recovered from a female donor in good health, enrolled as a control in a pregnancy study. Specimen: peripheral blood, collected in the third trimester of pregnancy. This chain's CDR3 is CASSTAGATGDTQYF. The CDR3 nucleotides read TGTGCCAGTAGTACGGCGGGAGCTACCGGCGATACGCAGTATTTT.